Listed below are T cell receptor beta chains from one sample, sequenced in a study of blood T cell repertoires in COVID-19. TCRdb keeps only in-frame clones here, not all; method: immunoSEQ multiplex PCR. The sample yields 210,000 or so clones, 84% seen once. Input material: peripheral blood. Source of these receptors: a woman aged 80 or over with COVID-19, enrolled during active disease. Both conserved end residues are part of each CDR3. A D gene is named only where the DNA matches it firmly. Not all rows give a size; the values are once, few, many and, for expanded clones, a class.

clone_size j_call d_call v_call cdr3_nt cdr3_aa
- TRBJ1-2 - TRBV28 TGTGCCAGCAGGAGAGGGGGCTATGGCTACACCTTC CASRRGGYGYTF
- TRBJ1-5 - TRBV5-4 TGTGCCAGCAGCCCTGGGGGGGCGGGGCAGCCCCAGCATTTT CASSPGGAGQPQHF
- TRBJ2-5 - TRBV10-3 TGTGCCATCAGTGAGTTGGCGGGAGAGACCCAGTACTTC CAISELAGETQYF
- TRBJ2-1 - TRBV5-1 TGCGCCAGCAGCGCCCTACCGGGGACAAGCAATGAGCAGTTCTTC CASSALPGTSNEQFF
once TRBJ2-5 - TRBV18 TGTGCCAGCTCACCTCTCTTGTCGTCGGAGACCCAGTACTTC CASSPLLSSETQYF
- TRBJ1-2 TRBD1 TRBV7-2 TGTGCCAGCAGCTTAGACAGGGGGACTAACTATGGCTACACCTTC CASSLDRGTNYGYTF
- TRBJ2-7 TRBD1 TRBV5-1 TGCGCCGGCAGTGGGACAGCTAGCTCCTACGAGCAGTACTTC CAGSGTASSYEQYF
- TRBJ2-3 - TRBV29-1 TGCAGCGTTGACTCCGGAGGGGCAGATACGCAGTATTTT CSVDSGGADTQYF
- TRBJ2-7 - TRBV29-1 TGCAGCGTTGAAGTTTACAGCTACGAGCAGTACTTC CSVEVYSYEQYF
- TRBJ1-2 - TRBV19 TGTGCCAGTAGTGCAGCGGCAGCCCGGAACTATGGCTACACCTTC CASSAAAARNYGYTF
- TRBJ2-5 - TRBV5-1 TGCGCCAGCCGACCGCAGGGTGGAGGGGAAGAGACCCAGTACTTC CASRPQGGGEETQYF
- TRBJ1-1 - TRBV2 TGTGCCAGCATTTTCAGGCAGGGGCGAGCTTTCTTT CASIFRQGRAFF
- TRBJ2-1 - TRBV27 TGTGCCAGCAGCCCTAGAGGGCTAGCTTACAATGAGCAGTTCTTC CASSPRGLAYNEQFF
- TRBJ2-7 - TRBV7-6 TGTGCCAGCAGCTTTGGGTCGGGGGACTCCTACGAGCAGTACTTC CASSFGSGDSYEQYF
- TRBJ1-5 - TRBV15 TGTGCCACCAGCACAAGGAGGGGCGACCAGCCCCAGCATTTT CATSTRRGDQPQHF
- TRBJ2-2 TRBD2 TRBV18 TGTGCCAGCTCACCTCAGCGGGAGGGCTCCGGGGAGCTGTTTTTT CASSPQREGSGELFF
once TRBJ2-3 - TRBV28 TGTGCCAGCCGCGCAGGGGGGACAGATACGCAGTATTTT CASRAGGTDTQYF
- TRBJ1-2 - TRBV12-3/TRBV12-4 TGTGCCAGCAGAATAGGGGGAAAGGGCTACACCTTC CASRIGGKGYTF
- TRBJ2-4 - TRBV5-1 TGCGCCAGCAGACCCACCGGGGTAGCCAAAAACATTCAGTACTTC CASRPTGVAKNIQYF
- TRBJ2-1 - TRBV7-8 TGTGCCAGCAGCTTTGGCCAGGGCAATGAGCAGTTCTTC CASSFGQGNEQFF
- TRBJ2-1 TRBD2 TRBV5-5 TGTGCCAGCAGCCATCTAGCGGGGGCCTCCTACAATGAGCAGTTCTTC CASSHLAGASYNEQFF
- TRBJ1-6 - TRBV19 TGTGCCAGTAGTCTCCCGACAGGCCGGTCACCCCTCCACTTT CASSLPTGRSPLHF
- TRBJ1-3 - TRBV5-5 TGTGCCAGCAGCTTGTCAGGGACTGGAAACACCATATATTTT CASSLSGTGNTIYF
- TRBJ2-2 - TRBV25-1 TGTGCCAGCAGTGAAGCAGCGAACACCGGGGAGCTGTTTTTT CASSEAANTGELFF
- TRBJ2-1 TRBD1 TRBV6-6 TGTGCCAGCACCTGGGACAGATACAATGAGCAGTTCTTC CASTWDRYNEQFF